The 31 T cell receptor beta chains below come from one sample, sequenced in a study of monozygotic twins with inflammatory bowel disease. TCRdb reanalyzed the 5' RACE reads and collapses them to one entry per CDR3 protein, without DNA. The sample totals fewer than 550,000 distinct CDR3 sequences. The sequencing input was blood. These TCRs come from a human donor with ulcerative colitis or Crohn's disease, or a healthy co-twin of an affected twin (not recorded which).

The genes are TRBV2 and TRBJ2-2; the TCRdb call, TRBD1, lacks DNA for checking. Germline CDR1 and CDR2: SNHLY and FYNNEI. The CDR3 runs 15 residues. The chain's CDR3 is CASSEGGANTGELFF.

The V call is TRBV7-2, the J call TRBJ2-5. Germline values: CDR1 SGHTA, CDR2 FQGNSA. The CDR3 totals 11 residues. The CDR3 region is CASSLKETQYF.

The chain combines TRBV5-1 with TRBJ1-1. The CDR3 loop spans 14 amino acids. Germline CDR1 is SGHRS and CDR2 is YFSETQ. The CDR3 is CASSLGRENTEAFF.

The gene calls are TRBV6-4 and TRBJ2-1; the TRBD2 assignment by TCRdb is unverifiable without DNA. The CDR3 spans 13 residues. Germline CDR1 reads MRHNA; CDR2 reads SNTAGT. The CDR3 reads CASSRTSFDEQFF.

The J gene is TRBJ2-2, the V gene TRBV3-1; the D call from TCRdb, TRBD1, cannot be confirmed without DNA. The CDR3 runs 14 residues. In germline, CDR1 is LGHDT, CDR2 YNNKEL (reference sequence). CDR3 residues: CASGLAGGTGELFF.

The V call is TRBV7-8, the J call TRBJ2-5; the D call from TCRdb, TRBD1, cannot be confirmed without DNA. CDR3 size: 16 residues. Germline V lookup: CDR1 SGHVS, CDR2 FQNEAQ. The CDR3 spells CASSLWGQTNQETQYF.

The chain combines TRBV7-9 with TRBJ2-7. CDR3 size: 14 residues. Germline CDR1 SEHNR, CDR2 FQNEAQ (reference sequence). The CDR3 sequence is CASSLETSSYEQYF. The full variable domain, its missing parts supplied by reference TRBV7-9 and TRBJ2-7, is DTGVSQNPRHKITKRGQNVTFRCDPISEHNRLYWYRQTLGQGPEFLTYFQNEAQLEKSRLLSDRFSAERPKGSFSTLEIQRTEQGDSAMYLCASSLETSSYEQYFGPGTRLTVT.

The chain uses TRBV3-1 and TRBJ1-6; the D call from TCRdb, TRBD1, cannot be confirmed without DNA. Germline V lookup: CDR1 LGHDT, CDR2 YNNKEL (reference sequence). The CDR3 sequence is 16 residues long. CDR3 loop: CASSPRTGFNNSPLHF.

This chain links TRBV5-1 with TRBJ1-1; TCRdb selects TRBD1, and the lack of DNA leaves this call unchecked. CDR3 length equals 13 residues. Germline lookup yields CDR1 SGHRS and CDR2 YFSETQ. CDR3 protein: CASSLAGVSEAFF.

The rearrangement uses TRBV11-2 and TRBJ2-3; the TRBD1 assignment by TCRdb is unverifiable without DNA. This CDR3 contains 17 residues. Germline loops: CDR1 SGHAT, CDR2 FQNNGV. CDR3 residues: CASSITVQGAGTDTQYF. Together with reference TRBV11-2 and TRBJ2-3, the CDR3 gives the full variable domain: EAGVAQSPRYKIIEKRQSVAFWCNPISGHATLYWYQQILGQGPKLLIQFQNNGVVDDSQLPKDRFSAERLKGVDSTLKIQPAKLEDSAVYLCASSITVQGAGTDTQYFGPGTRLTVL.

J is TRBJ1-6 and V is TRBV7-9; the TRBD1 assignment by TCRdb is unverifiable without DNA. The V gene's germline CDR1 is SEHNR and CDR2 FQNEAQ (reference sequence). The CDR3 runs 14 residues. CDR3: CASSPPGTGSPLHF. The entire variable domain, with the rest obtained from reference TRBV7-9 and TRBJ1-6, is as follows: DTGVSQNPRHKITKRGQNVTFRCDPISEHNRLYWYRQTLGQGPEFLTYFQNEAQLEKSRLLSDRFSAERPKGSFSTLEIQRTEQGDSAMYLCASSPPGTGSPLHFGNGTRLTVT.

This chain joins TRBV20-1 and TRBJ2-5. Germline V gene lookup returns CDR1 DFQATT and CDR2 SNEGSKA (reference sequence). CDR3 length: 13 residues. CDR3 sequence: CSARGRFQETQYF.

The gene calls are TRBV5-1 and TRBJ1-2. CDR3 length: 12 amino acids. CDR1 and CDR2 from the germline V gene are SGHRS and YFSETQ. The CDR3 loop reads CASRQDNYGYTF.

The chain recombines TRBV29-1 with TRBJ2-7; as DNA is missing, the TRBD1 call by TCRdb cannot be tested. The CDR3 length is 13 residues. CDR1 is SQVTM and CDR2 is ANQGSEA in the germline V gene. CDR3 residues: CSVLDRGDYEQYF.

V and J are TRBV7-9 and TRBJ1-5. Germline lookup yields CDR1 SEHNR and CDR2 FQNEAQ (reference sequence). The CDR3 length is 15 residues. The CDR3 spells CASSRFDGYNQPQHF.

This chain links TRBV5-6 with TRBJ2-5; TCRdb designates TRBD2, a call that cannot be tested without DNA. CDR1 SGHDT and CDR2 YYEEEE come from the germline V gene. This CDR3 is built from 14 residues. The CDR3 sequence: CASSLRASQETQYF.

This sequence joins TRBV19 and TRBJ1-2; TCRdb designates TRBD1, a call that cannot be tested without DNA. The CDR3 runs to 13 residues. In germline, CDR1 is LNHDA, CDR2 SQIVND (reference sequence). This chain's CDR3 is CASRQGGSYGYTF.

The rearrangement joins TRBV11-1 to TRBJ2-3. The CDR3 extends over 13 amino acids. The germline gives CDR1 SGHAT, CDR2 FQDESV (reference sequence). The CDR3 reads CASSLDPTDTQYF.

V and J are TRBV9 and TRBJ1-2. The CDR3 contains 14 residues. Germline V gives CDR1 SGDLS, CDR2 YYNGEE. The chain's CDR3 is CASSPQIEGYGYTF.

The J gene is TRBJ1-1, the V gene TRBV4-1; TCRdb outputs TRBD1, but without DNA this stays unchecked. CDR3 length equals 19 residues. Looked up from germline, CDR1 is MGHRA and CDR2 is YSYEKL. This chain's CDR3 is CASSPRGAANQHMNTEAFF.

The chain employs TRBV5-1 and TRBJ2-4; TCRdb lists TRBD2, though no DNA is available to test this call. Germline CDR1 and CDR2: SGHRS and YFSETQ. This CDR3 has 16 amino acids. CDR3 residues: CASSSNIASTKNIQYF.

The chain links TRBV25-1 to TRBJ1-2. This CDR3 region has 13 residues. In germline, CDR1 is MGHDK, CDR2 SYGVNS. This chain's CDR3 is CASSKGSTFGYTF.

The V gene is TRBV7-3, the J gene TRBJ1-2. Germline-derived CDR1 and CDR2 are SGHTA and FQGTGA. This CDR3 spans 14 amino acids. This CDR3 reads CASSLTPTANGYTF.

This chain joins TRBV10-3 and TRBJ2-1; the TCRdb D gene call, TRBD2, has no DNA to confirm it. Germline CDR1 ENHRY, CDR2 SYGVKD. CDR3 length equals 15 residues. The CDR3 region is CAISPGLAGRNEQFF.

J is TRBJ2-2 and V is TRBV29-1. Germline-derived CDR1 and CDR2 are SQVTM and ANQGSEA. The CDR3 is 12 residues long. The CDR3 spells CSVESPKGELFF.

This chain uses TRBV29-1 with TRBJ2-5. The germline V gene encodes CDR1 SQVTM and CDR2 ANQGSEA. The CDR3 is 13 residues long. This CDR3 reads CSVAGTAGETQYF.

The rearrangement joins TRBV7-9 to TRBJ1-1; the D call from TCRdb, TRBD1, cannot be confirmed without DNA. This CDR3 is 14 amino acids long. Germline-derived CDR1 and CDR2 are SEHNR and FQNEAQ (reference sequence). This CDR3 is CASSLTGHPNGAFF.

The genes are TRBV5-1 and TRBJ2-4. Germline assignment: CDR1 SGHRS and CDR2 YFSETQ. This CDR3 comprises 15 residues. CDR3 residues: CASSLGLLAKNIQYF.

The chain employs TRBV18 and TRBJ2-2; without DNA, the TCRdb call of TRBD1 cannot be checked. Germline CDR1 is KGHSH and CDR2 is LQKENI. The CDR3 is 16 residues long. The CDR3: CASSQLQVSNTGELFF.

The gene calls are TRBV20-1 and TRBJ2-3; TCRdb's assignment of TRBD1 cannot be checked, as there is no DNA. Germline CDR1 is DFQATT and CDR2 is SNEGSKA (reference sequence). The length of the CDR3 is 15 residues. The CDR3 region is CSARATGESTDTQYF.

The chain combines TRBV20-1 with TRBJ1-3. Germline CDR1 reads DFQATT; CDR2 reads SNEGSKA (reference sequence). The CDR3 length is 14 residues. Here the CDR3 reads CSAEKGLLENTIYF.